Presented here are 13 T cell receptor beta chains from one specimen sequenced in a study of shared clonotypes between healthy human individuals. Sequenced by immunoSEQ multiplex PCR; TCRdb stores in-frame clones only, minus some. The table has 190,000 or so clones, 66% seen once. The sequenced sample consisted of memory CD4+ T cells sorted from blood. Subset noted: CD45RA-negative fraction. All receptors derive from a man aged 30 to 45 in good health.

The chain has TRBV6-6 and TRBJ2-6; D gene unclear. Trimming removed 4 bases from V and 8 bases from J, with 6 bases in between. Germline CDR1 reads MNHNY; CDR2 reads SVGAGI (reference sequence). The CDR3 is 12 residues long. The CDR3 bases are TGTGCCAGCAGTTCCGGGTCCAACGTCCTGACTTTC. Its protein is CASSSGSNVLTF.

The rearrangement joins TRBV2 to TRBJ2-1; 8 nucleotides match TRBD2. The CDR3 is 17 amino acids. V lost 6 bases to trimming and J lost 9 bases; unmatched junction nucleotides: 19. CDR1 and CDR2 from the germline V gene are SNHLY and FYNNEI. The CDR3 coding sequence is TGTGCCAGCAGCCCCCCCCTCGCGGGAGGTAGGGCTAGTGAGCAGTTCTTC. This codes for CASSPPLAGGRASEQFF. Full variable domain (rest looked up from reference TRBV2 and TRBJ2-1): EPEVTQTPSHQVTQMGQEVILRCVPISNHLYFYWYRQILGQKVEFLVSFYNNEISEKSEIFDDQFSVERPDGSNFTLKIRSTKLEDSAMYFCASSPPLAGGRASEQFFGPGTRLTVL.

This chain connects TRBV10-1 to TRBJ1-1, with D perhaps TRBD1 (5 bases). Trimming stripped 0 bases from V and 3 bases from J, with 8 bases between. This CDR3 comprises 14 residues. Germline V CDR1 and CDR2: WNHNN, SYGVQD (reference sequence). CDR3 residues: CASSESGVDTEAFF. The DNA of the CDR3 is TGCGCCAGCAGTGAGTCGGGGGTGGACACTGAAGCTTTCTTT.

This chain joins TRBV5-5 and TRBJ2-7; tentative D call: TRBD1 (5 bases). V lost 3 bases, J lost 6 bases, and 13 bases lay in between. The CDR3 has 13 amino acids. Germline V gives CDR1 SGHKS, CDR2 YYEKEE (reference sequence). The CDR3 sequence is CASSWQGIREQYF. CDR3 nucleotides: TGTGCCAGCAGCTGGCAGGGAATTCGCGAGCAGTACTTC. Combining the CDR3 with reference TRBV5-5 and TRBJ2-7 gives the whole variable domain DAGVTQSPTHLIKTRGQQVTLRCSPISGHKSVSWYQQVLGQGPQFIFQYYEKEERGRGNFPDRFSARQFPNYSSELNVNALLLGDSALYLCASSWQGIREQYFGPGTRLTVT.

The rearrangement links TRBV18 to TRBJ2-5; 10 bases map to TRBD2. V dropped 2 bases and J dropped 3; count of bases not matched to a gene: 9. CDR1 and CDR2 (germline): KGHSH, LQKENI. The CDR3 is made up of 17 amino acids. The CDR3 DNA follows: TGTGCCAGCTCACCAGGTTTAGGCCTAGCGGGGGAAGAGACCCAGTACTTC. Protein: CASSPGLGLAGEETQYF.

There are a few counts of this clone. The chain recombines TRBV11-2 with TRBJ2-5, with D perhaps TRBD1 (5 bases). The CDR3 sequence is 15 residues long. Deletions cut 3 bases from V and 4 bases from J, with 15 bases between. Germline CDR1 and CDR2: SGHAT and FQNNGV. CDR3 amino acids: CASSLGQQGRETQYF. The CDR3 nucleotides are TGTGCCAGCAGCTTGGGGCAGCAAGGAAGAGAGACCCAGTACTTC.

V gene TRBV20-1 combines with J gene TRBJ1-1; D is unclear. V lost 5 bases, J lost 8 bases, and 12 bases lay in between. From germline, CDR1 is DFQATT and CDR2 SNEGSKA (reference sequence). The CDR3 has 11 amino acids. This CDR3 is CSASSLVEAFF. The CDR3 DNA reads as TGCAGTGCTTCGTCCCTAGTAGAAGCTTTCTTT.

This chain connects TRBV11-1 to TRBJ2-1; D ambiguous. CDR3 length: 14 amino acids. V was trimmed by 0 bases and J by 5 bases, leaving 8 bases between them. The germline V gene encodes CDR1 SGHAT and CDR2 FQDESV (reference sequence). The CDR3 loop reads CASSLAPDHNEQFF. The CDR3 coding sequence is TGTGCCAGCAGCTTAGCGCCTGACCACAATGAGCAGTTCTTC. Full variable domain (remainder filled in from reference TRBV11-1 and TRBJ2-1): EAEVAQSPRYKITEKSQAVAFWCDPISGHATLYWYRQILGQGPELLVQFQDESVVDDSQLPKDRFSAERLKGVDSTLKIQPAELGDSAMYLCASSLAPDHNEQFFGPGTRLTVL.

In nucleotides, the CDR3 is TGTGCCAGCAGCTCCACGGACTGGGGATATGGCTACACCTTC. As protein: CASSSTDWGYGYTF. V gene TRBV11-2 combines with J gene TRBJ1-2; D remains unclear. The CDR3 spans 14 residues. Germline-derived CDR1 and CDR2 are SGHAT and FQNNGV. Between the trimmed V and J ends, which lost 4 bases and 5 bases, there was a span of 14 bases.

The rearrangement joins TRBV4-3 to TRBJ2-3, with D perhaps TRBD2 (5 bases). The V gene lost 3 bases and the J gene lost 6 bases, with 19 bases spanning the gap. The CDR3 sequence is 16 residues long. The germline CDR1 and CDR2 sequences are LGHNA and YSLEER. The CDR3 bases are TGCGCCAGCAGCCACGTGAGGCCGGGAACCGCCGATACGCAGTATTTT. It translates to CASSHVRPGTADTQYF.

The chain recombines TRBV29-1 with TRBJ2-1, with 9 bases that match TRBD2. The length of the CDR3 is 15 residues. Germline values: CDR1 SQVTM, CDR2 ANQGSEA. V shed 4 bases, J shed 7 bases, and the junction held 11 bases outside the gene matches. The CDR3 nucleotides read TGCAGCGTTGCAATAGCGGGAGAATCGGGGAATGAGCAGTTCTTC. Translated: CSVAIAGESGNEQFF.

The chain uses TRBV6-6 and TRBJ1-5; D might be TRBD1 (6 bases). Germline values: CDR1 MNHNY, CDR2 SVGAGI (reference sequence). The CDR3 totals 15 residues. The V and J ends lost 8 bases and 5 bases respectively, with 19 bases between them. The CDR3 region has the DNA TGTGCCAGCCAAAAGGGGGTTCCTCGGGATCAGCCCCAGCATTTT. This translates into CASQKGVPRDQPQHF.

The rearrangement uses TRBV9 and TRBJ2-1; TRBD2 matches at 7 bases. Germline CDR1 SGDLS, CDR2 YYNGEE. With 3 bases clipped from V and 0 bases from J, the junction kept 12 bases outside the gene matches. This CDR3 has 18 residues. The DNA of the CDR3 is TGTGCCAGCAGCGAAGCGGGATCCAAGCTCGGCTCCTACAATGAGCAGTTCTTC. Amino acids: CASSEAGSKLGSYNEQFF.